Below are 29 T cell receptor beta chains sequenced from a single sample in a study of cytomegalovirus exposure and HLA in healthy donors. Vbeta (60) and Jbeta (13) primers were used in the PCR. The protocol was immunoSEQ multiplex PCR, while the TCRdb copy is restricted to in-frame clones and leaves out a portion. The sample includes roughly 230,000 clones, roughly 91% of them seen just once. The source material was PBMCs. The receptors were gathered from a girl aged 2 to 10 in good health and CMV-seronegative.

The rearrangement links TRBV5-1 to TRBJ2-7; a possible D gene is TRBD2 (6 bases). CDR3 length: 14 residues. The germline gives CDR1 SGHRS, CDR2 YFSETQ. The germline V and J ends were trimmed by 0 bases and 4 bases, with 11 bases remaining between them. The CDR3 here is CASSLAGRKYEQYF. The CDR3, as DNA: TGCGCCAGCAGCTTGGCCGGGAGAAAATACGAGCAGTACTTC.

The chain combines TRBV6-1 with TRBJ2-2; weak D call: TRBD2 (6 bases). The germline gives CDR1 MNHNS, CDR2 SASEGT. Trimming left V 4 bases short and J 6 bases short, with 18 bases between. This CDR3 has 16 amino acids. The CDR3 reads CASSAASSVVAGELFF. The CDR3 nucleotides are TGTGCCAGCAGTGCCGCCTCTAGCGTAGTCGCCGGGGAGCTGTTTTTT.

The chain employs TRBV6-6 and TRBJ2-7; 9 bases are a match to TRBD1. The V and J ends lost 6 bases and 6 bases, in that order; junction bases with no gene match: 12. Germline CDR1 and CDR2: MNHNY and SVGAGI (reference sequence). This CDR3 contains 15 residues. CDR3 in amino acids: CASRPPRDRVTEQYF. DNA for the CDR3: TGTGCCAGCAGGCCCCCCCGGGACAGGGTCACCGAGCAGTACTTC.

This clone has only a few counts. This chain joins TRBV5-4 and TRBJ2-2; possible D gene TRBD1, 6 bases. Germline CDR1 SGHNT, CDR2 YYREEE (reference sequence). The CDR3 extends over 15 amino acids. Trimming removed 0 bases at V and 5 bases at J, with 11 bases between. The CDR3 coding sequence is TGTGCCAGCAGCTTGGAACAGGGTGATACCGGGGAGCTGTTTTTT. Translating it yields CASSLEQGDTGELFF.

This chain links TRBV10-1 with TRBJ2-7; a possible D gene is TRBD1 (6 bases). Germline V CDR1 and CDR2: WNHNN, SYGVQD (reference sequence). The CDR3 is made up of 13 amino acids. Trimming shortened V by 6 bases and J by 1 base, and 10 bases separated the two germline ends. Here the CDR3 reads CASRSDSSYEQYF. For the CDR3, the DNA is TGCGCCAGCAGATCGGACAGTTCCTACGAGCAGTACTTC.

The chain is built from TRBV14 and TRBJ2-2; D is unresolved. The germline CDR1 and CDR2 sequences are SGHDN and FVKESK. This CDR3 has 15 residues. The germline V and J ends were trimmed by 6 bases and 2 bases, with 13 bases remaining between them. CDR3 region: CASSLFTANTGELFF. Written as DNA, the CDR3 is TGTGCCAGCAGTTTATTTACAGCTAACACCGGGGAGCTGTTTTTT.

This chain joins TRBV11-2 and TRBJ1-1, with D uncertain. Per the germline V gene, CDR1 is SGHAT and CDR2 is FQNNGV. This CDR3 is 12 amino acids long. V dropped 4 bases and J dropped 1 base, with 4 bases sitting between them. Written as DNA, the CDR3 is TGTGCCAGCAGCTCCAAGAACACTGAAGCTTTCTTT. It is translated as CASSSKNTEAFF.

This clone was observed a single time. The rearrangement links TRBV28 to TRBJ2-4; tentatively, D is TRBD2 (6 bases). This CDR3 spans 16 amino acids. V was clipped by 1 base and J by 3 bases, with 13 bases between them. CDR1 and CDR2 from the germline V gene are MDHEN and SYDVKM. CDR3 amino acids: CASSLSSGDGKNIQYF. CDR3 nucleotide sequence: TGTGCCAGCAGTTTATCCTCGGGAGATGGCAAAAACATTCAGTACTTC.

The chain joins TRBV10-3 to TRBJ2-7; 11 nucleotides match TRBD2. The CDR3 sequence is 14 residues long. Germline lookup yields CDR1 ENHRY and CDR2 SYGVKD. The V gene end was trimmed by 6 bases and the J gene end by 6 bases; junction bases not matched to a gene: 7. The CDR3 here is CAISSGLAALEQYF. CDR3 DNA: TGTGCCATCAGCTCGGGACTAGCGGCACTCGAGCAGTACTTC.

The V and J genes are TRBV2 and TRBJ1-1; 7 nucleotides match TRBD1. The trim removed 5 bases at V and 0 bases at J, leaving 9 bases unmatched. The CDR3 covers 16 residues. Per germline, CDR1 SNHLY and CDR2 FYNNEI. The DNA of the CDR3 is TGTGCCAGCAGTTATAACAGGGGCGGGATGAACACTGAAGCTTTCTTT. It encodes CASSYNRGGMNTEAFF. Full variable domain (remainder filled in from reference TRBV2 and TRBJ1-1): EPEVTQTPSHQVTQMGQEVILRCVPISNHLYFYWYRQILGQKVEFLVSFYNNEISEKSEIFDDQFSVERPDGSNFTLKIRSTKLEDSAMYFCASSYNRGGMNTEAFFGQGTRLTVV.

V is TRBV28 and J is TRBJ1-6; 7 positions match TRBD1. Germline V gene lookup returns CDR1 MDHEN and CDR2 SYDVKM. V dropped 6 bases and J dropped 5; count of bases not matched to a gene: 7. The CDR3 sequence is 15 residues long. CDR3 coding DNA: TGTGCCAGCAGATTGGACAGGCGCGATAATTCACCCCTCCACTTT. This encodes CASRLDRRDNSPLHF.

The rearrangement uses TRBV30 and TRBJ1-6; a possible D gene is TRBD1 (6 bases). Germline V gene lookup returns CDR1 GTSNPN and CDR2 SVGIG (reference sequence). V was clipped by 7 bases and J by 10 bases, with 20 bases between them. This CDR3 comprises 14 residues. The CDR3 loop reads CALFLGAEGSPLHF. Here the CDR3 DNA reads TGTGCCTTGTTTTTGGGGGCCGAGGGGTCACCCCTCCACTTT.

CDR3 region: CASSSYFGTDTQYF. CDR3 nucleotide sequence: TGTGCCAGCAGTTCATACTTCGGCACAGATACGCAGTATTTT. The genes are TRBV6-6 and TRBJ2-3; unclear D gene. V gave up 4 bases and J gave up 1 base, with 9 bases separating them. The germline CDR1 and CDR2 sequences are MNHNY and SVGAGI (reference sequence). The CDR3 spans 14 residues.

The V gene is TRBV5-4, the J gene TRBJ2-5, with a tentative D call TRBD2 (5 bases). Germline values: CDR1 SGHNT, CDR2 YYREEE (reference sequence). The V end lost 2 bases, the J end lost 2 bases, and 13 bases lay between the germline ends. The CDR3 extends over 15 amino acids. The CDR3 loop is CASSFAGPGQETQYF. The CDR3 DNA sequence: TGTGCCAGCAGCTTCGCGGGCCCGGGGCAAGAGACCCAGTACTTC.

The J gene is TRBJ1-5, the V gene TRBV19; no definite D call. With 6 bases removed from V and 5 bases from J, the gap between germline ends came to 11 bases. Per the germline V gene, CDR1 is LNHDA and CDR2 is SQIVND (reference sequence). The CDR3 loop spans 13 amino acids. CDR3 sequence (DNA): TGTGCCAGTAGCCCCTCCCTGTATCAGCCCCAGCATTTT. Residues: CASSPSLYQPQHF.

The chain has TRBV25-1 and TRBJ2-3; D remains unclear. CDR1 and CDR2 from the germline V gene are MGHDK and SYGVNS. This CDR3 has 15 residues. Trimming removed 2 bases from V and 4 bases from J, with 13 bases in between. As DNA, the CDR3 is TGTGCCAGCAGTGAACAGGCAGGATACCCAGATACGCAGTATTTT. Translation gives CASSEQAGYPDTQYF.

The gene calls are TRBV7-9 and TRBJ2-2; D may be TRBD2 (6 bases). V lost 2 bases and J 3 bases, leaving 10 bases between the germline ends. The CDR3 is made up of 15 amino acids. CDR1 is SEHNR, CDR2 FQNEAQ, per germline (reference sequence). The chain's CDR3 is CASSLRRDHTGELFF. CDR3 coding DNA: TGTGCCAGCAGCTTAAGGCGGGACCACACCGGGGAGCTGTTTTTT.

The CDR3: CASSVAYNEQFF. Written as DNA, the CDR3 is TGTGCCAGCAGCGTAGCTTACAATGAGCAGTTCTTC. The chain employs TRBV9 and TRBJ2-1; D remains unclear. Per the germline V gene, CDR1 is SGDLS and CDR2 is YYNGEE. The CDR3 has 12 amino acids. V was pared by 0 bases and J by 4 bases, with 2 bases between.

A single count supports this clone. The rearrangement joins TRBV10-1 to TRBJ2-7, with 10 bases identical to TRBD2. CDR3 length equals 15 residues. Germline V gene data show CDR1 as WNHNN and CDR2 as SYGVQD (reference sequence). With V trimmed by 2 bases and J by 3 bases, 4 bases remained unmatched. The CDR3 here is CASSEGLAAIYEQYF. The DNA for the CDR3 is TGCGCCAGCAGTGAGGGACTAGCGGCAATCTACGAGCAGTACTTC.

The chain combines TRBV21-1 with TRBJ2-7; TRBD1 was called by the table and not checked on the DNA. TRBV21-1 corresponds to a pseudogene. This CDR3 has 14 residues. The CDR3 is CASSKRDRGMGQYF. CDR3 sequence (DNA): TGTGCCAGCAGCAAACGGGACAGGGGGATGGGGCAGTACTTC.

The chain joins TRBV19 to TRBJ2-1, with D possibly being TRBD2 (5 bases). Per germline, CDR1 LNHDA and CDR2 SQIVND (reference sequence). CDR3 length equals 16 residues. Trimming cost V 3 bases and J 1 base, with 13 bases left between them. This chain's CDR3 is CASSIRGTVSYNEQFF. Written as DNA, the CDR3 is TGTGCCAGTAGTATTCGGGGAACGGTGTCCTACAATGAGCAGTTCTTC.

The chain combines TRBV28 with TRBJ1-1; no reliable D call. The germline V gene has CDR1 MDHEN and CDR2 SYDVKM. The CDR3 is 14 residues long. V shed 8 bases and J shed 0 bases, with 13 bases lying between them. CDR3 loop: CASSPGEVNTEAFF. The CDR3, as DNA: TGTGCCAGCTCCCCCGGGGAGGTGAACACTGAAGCTTTCTTT.

This chain links TRBV7-2 with TRBJ2-5; TRBD2 matches at 7 bases. This CDR3 region has 15 residues. After removal of 5 bases from V and 2 bases from J, the junction contained 8 bases not matched to a gene. CDR1 is SGHTA, CDR2 FQGNSA, per germline. CDR3 loop: CASSPQAGIQETQYF. In DNA, the CDR3 is TGTGCCAGCAGCCCCCAAGCGGGAATACAAGAGACCCAGTACTTC.

This rearrangement joins TRBV19 to TRBJ2-7; TRBD2 might be the D (7 bases). CDR3 length equals 16 residues. V lost 4 bases and J lost 5, with 21 bases in between. The germline V gene encodes CDR1 LNHDA and CDR2 SQIVND (reference sequence). Here the CDR3 DNA reads TGTGCCAGTAGTACGAGCGGGACATTGAAGATTCACGAGCAGTACTTC. Translating gives CASSTSGTLKIHEQYF. Based on the CDR3 plus reference TRBV19 and TRBJ2-7, the full variable domain is DGGITQSPKYLFRKEGQNVTLSCEQNLNHDAMYWYRQDPGQGLRLIYYSQIVNDFQKGDIAEGYSVSREKKESFPLTVTSAQKNPTAFYLCASSTSGTLKIHEQYFGPGTRLTVT.

V gene TRBV15 combines with J gene TRBJ1-5; TRBD1 matches 8 bases. The CDR3 is 15 residues long. V dropped 5 bases and J dropped 3; count of bases not matched to a gene: 6. In germline, CDR1 is LNHNV, CDR2 YYDKDF (reference sequence). The CDR3 loop is CATSADRALNQPQHF. DNA for the CDR3: TGTGCCACCAGCGCGGACAGGGCTCTCAATCAGCCCCAGCATTTT. Filled out from reference TRBV15 and TRBJ1-5, the complete variable domain reads DAMVIQNPRYQVTQFGKPVTLSCSQTLNHNVMYWYQQKSSQAPKLLFHYYDKDFNNEADTPDNFQSRRPNTSFCFLDIRSPGLGDTAMYLCATSADRALNQPQHFGDGTRLSIL.

In DNA, the CDR3 is TGTGCCAGCAGTTACTTACAGAACTCCTACGAGCAGTACTTC. The encoded protein is CASSYLQNSYEQYF. The chain carries TRBV6-5 and TRBJ2-7; D gene ambiguous. CDR3 length equals 14 residues. The germline V and J ends were trimmed by 1 base and 0 bases, with 7 bases remaining between them. Germline V gene sequence: CDR1 MNHEY, CDR2 SVGAGI.

The chain combines TRBV4-2 with TRBJ1-1; the match to TRBD1 covers 7 bases. Germline-derived CDR1 and CDR2 are LGHNA and YNFKEQ. Losses at the gene ends were 0 bases for V and 4 bases for J; bases not matched to a gene: 2. This CDR3 contains 14 residues. The CDR3: CASSQDGTATEAFF. CDR3 sequence (DNA): TGTGCCAGCAGCCAAGATGGGACAGCCACTGAAGCTTTCTTT.

The chain combines TRBV30 with TRBJ1-6, with D maybe TRBD1 (5 bases). The CDR3 runs 15 residues. In germline, CDR1 is GTSNPN, CDR2 SVGIG (reference sequence). The ends were cut back, 0 bases at V and 5 bases at J, with 11 bases in the middle. DNA for the CDR3: TGTGCCTGGAGTGTAATACTCAGGGATAATTCACCCCTCCACTTT. Protein sequence: CAWSVILRDNSPLHF.

The V and J genes are TRBV6-5 and TRBJ1-1; possible D gene TRBD1, 5 bases. The ends were cut back, 3 bases at V and 11 bases at J, with 13 bases in the middle. The CDR3 runs 12 residues. Per the germline V gene, CDR1 is MNHEY and CDR2 is SVGAGI. Written as DNA, the CDR3 is TGTGCCAGCAGTTATAGTGGAGGGGTGGCTTTCTTT. This sequence encodes CASSYSGGVAFF.